These 32 T cell receptor beta chains were sequenced from one sample in a study of blood T cell repertoires in COVID-19. Using immunoSEQ multiplex PCR, the repertoire was profiled, and TCRdb retains in-frame clones only, with some absent. Seen here are 250,000 to 350,000 clones, 85% to 90% observed once, and the top ten hold under 3%. Sequencing input: PBMCs or T cells enriched from blood (not recorded which). Receptors originate from a woman in her fifties or sixties who had been exposed to COVID-19.

The chain combines TRBV28 with TRBJ1-1, with 11 nucleotides matching TRBD1. Germline lookup yields CDR1 MDHEN and CDR2 SYDVKM. The CDR3 covers 17 residues. After removal of 5 bases from V and 1 base from J, the junction contained 9 bases not matched to a gene. The CDR3 DNA reads as TGTGCCAGCAGTAAAGGACAGGGGGCGCCCCGGAACACTGAAGCTTTCTTT. This translates into CASSKGQGAPRNTEAFF.

The V call is TRBV6-5, the J call TRBJ2-3; D unresolved. V was clipped by 4 bases and J by 2 bases, with 7 bases between them. CDR1 MNHEY and CDR2 SVGAGI come from the germline V gene. The CDR3 is made up of 13 amino acids. CDR3 region: CASSSHYTDTQYF. DNA of the CDR3: TGTGCCAGCAGTTCACACTACACAGATACGCAGTATTTT.

Written as DNA, the CDR3 is TGTGCCAGCAGCCACGCCGAGGGCACTGAAGCTTTCTTT. Translated, it gives CASSHAEGTEAFF. The rearrangement links TRBV3-1 (or the pseudogene TRBV3-2) to TRBJ1-1, with D uncertain. V lost 3 bases, J lost 4 bases, and 9 bases lay in between. This CDR3 contains 13 residues. Germline V gene lookup returns CDR1 LGHDT and CDR2 YNNKEL (reference sequence).

This clone was detected only a few times. The chain couples TRBV2 to TRBJ1-6; 7 positions match TRBD1. Germline CDR1 is SNHLY and CDR2 is FYNNEI. The CDR3 extends over 15 amino acids. With V trimmed by 0 bases and J by 5 bases, 1 base remained unmatched. The CDR3 is CASSEAQGNNSPLHF. In nucleotides, the CDR3 is TGTGCCAGCAGTGAAGCACAGGGGAATAATTCACCCCTCCACTTT.

The chain carries TRBV6-1 and TRBJ1-1, with 9 bases aligning to TRBD1. CDR3 length equals 16 residues. Germline-derived CDR1 and CDR2 are MNHNS and SASEGT. V gave up 4 bases and J gave up 4 bases; unmatched junction bases: 10. CDR3: CASSVGQGRGVTEAFF. CDR3 nucleotide sequence: TGTGCCAGCAGTGTCGGACAGGGGAGGGGAGTCACTGAAGCTTTCTTT.

The chain joins TRBV7-2 to TRBJ1-5; no definite D call. The CDR3 loop spans 14 amino acids. Germline CDR1 and CDR2: SGHTA and FQGNSA. Deletions cut 1 base from V and 4 bases from J, with 8 bases between. CDR3 loop: CASSLGRGNQPQHF. The CDR3 nucleotides read TGTGCCAGCAGCTTAGGGCGGGGAAATCAGCCCCAGCATTTT.

The chain carries TRBV20-1 and TRBJ1-4, with no clear D. The CDR3 length is 14 residues. The ends were cut back, 3 bases at V and 7 bases at J, with 15 bases in the middle. Germline V lookup: CDR1 DFQATT, CDR2 SNEGSKA (reference sequence). CDR3 in DNA: TGCAGTGCTAGTAATCCAACAGAGGGTGAAAAACTGTTTTTT. Amino acid sequence: CSASNPTEGEKLFF.

This clone has just one count. The chain combines TRBV14 with TRBJ2-3; TRBD1 matches 8 bases. This CDR3 comprises 14 residues. Germline CDR1 and CDR2: SGHDN and FVKESK. V was pared by 5 bases and J by 1 base, with 2 bases of the junction left unmatched. CDR3 sequence (DNA): TGTGCCAGCAGCTTGGGACAGGGCACAGATACGCAGTATTTT. Translation gives CASSLGQGTDTQYF.

The chain carries TRBV28 and TRBJ2-1; TRBD2 matches at 7 bases. Germline V gene lookup returns CDR1 MDHEN and CDR2 SYDVKM. CDR3 length: 17 amino acids. V was pared by 5 bases and J by 5 bases, with 15 bases of the junction left unmatched. The CDR3 DNA reads as TGTGCCAGCAGTAACCGGGGACTAAGTAAAACCCACAATGAGCAGTTCTTC. Translation gives CASSNRGLSKTHNEQFF.

The chain has TRBV5-4 and TRBJ2-2, with 13 bases aligning to TRBD2. There are 17 residues in the CDR3. Trimming removed 6 bases from V and 7 bases from J; junction bases left unmatched: 12. Germline V gene data show CDR1 as SGHNT and CDR2 as YYREEE (reference sequence). The CDR3 region is CASTKGTSGAIGGELFF. CDR3 DNA sequence: TGTGCCAGCACCAAAGGGACTAGCGGGGCCATCGGCGGGGAGCTGTTTTTT.

The V and J genes are TRBV4-2 and TRBJ2-7; TRBD1 aligns across 10 bases. J was trimmed by 3 bases and V by 2 bases; bases with no gene match: 10. Germline CDR1 LGHNA, CDR2 YNFKEQ. The CDR3 is 17 amino acids. In DNA, the CDR3 is TGTGCCAGCAGCCAAAAAGGTAGGGGACAGGGGTTCTACGAGCAGTACTTC. This sequence encodes CASSQKGRGQGFYEQYF.

This chain uses TRBV11-1 with TRBJ2-2, with D uncertain. The germline V gene has CDR1 SGHAT and CDR2 FQDESV (reference sequence). V gave up 3 bases and J gave up 6 bases, with 8 bases separating them. There are 13 residues in the CDR3. This CDR3 reads CASSFSSPGELFF. The DNA of the CDR3 is TGTGCCAGCAGCTTTTCATCCCCCGGGGAGCTGTTTTTT.

This clone was seen only once. CDR3 in amino acids: CASSVPLLAGGLYEQYF. The CDR3 DNA reads as TGTGCCAGCAGTGTCCCCCTACTAGCGGGGGGCCTCTACGAGCAGTACTTC. The V gene is TRBV6-1, the J gene TRBJ2-7; 12 nucleotides match TRBD2. Germline CDR1 and CDR2: MNHNS and SASEGT. The CDR3 has 17 amino acids. Trimming took 4 bases from V and 3 from J; bases not matched to a gene: 10.

The chain is built from TRBV2 and TRBJ2-7, with 10 bases matching TRBD1. The J segment lost 3 bases and the V segment lost 7 bases, leaving 3 bases of the junction unmatched. This CDR3 has 13 amino acids. Germline assignment: CDR1 SNHLY and CDR2 FYNNEI. CDR3 sequence (DNA): TGTGCCAGCAAAGGGGACAGGGGCTACGAGCAGTACTTC. This gives the protein CASKGDRGYEQYF.

The rearrangement links TRBV25-1 to TRBJ1-4; 7 bases align to TRBD1. The CDR3 covers 14 residues. The trim removed 7 bases at V and 8 bases at J, leaving 10 bases unmatched. Germline assignment: CDR1 MGHDK and CDR2 SYGVNS. The CDR3 nucleotides read TGTGCCAGCACCCAGGGGGGAGGAAGCGAAAAACTGTTTTTT. It codes for CASTQGGGSEKLFF.

This chain uses TRBV5-1 with TRBJ1-1, with a weak D call TRBD1 (6 bases). Germline CDR1 reads SGHRS; CDR2 reads YFSETQ. This CDR3 has 15 amino acids. The V gene lost 3 bases and the J gene lost 1 base, with 13 bases spanning the gap. This CDR3 reads CASSSPGTTNTEAFF. For the CDR3, the DNA is TGCGCCAGCAGCTCACCCGGGACAACGAACACTGAAGCTTTCTTT.

The chain links TRBV7-2 to TRBJ1-1; weak D call: TRBD1 (6 bases). The CDR3 has 14 amino acids. The germline V and J ends were trimmed by 0 bases and 9 bases, with 14 bases remaining between them. Germline assignment: CDR1 SGHTA and CDR2 FQGNSA. As DNA, the CDR3 is TGTGCCAGCAGCTTAGCACCCGAGGGGGTACAAGCTTTCTTT. Translated, it gives CASSLAPEGVQAFF.

The V call is TRBV7-9, the J call TRBJ2-7, with 10 bases that match TRBD2. Germline V gives CDR1 SEHNR, CDR2 FQNEAQ (reference sequence). The CDR3 runs to 14 residues. V trimming: 1 base; J trimming: 6 bases; junction bases outside the gene matches: 3. The CDR3 loop reads CASSLEAGGTEQYF. The CDR3 coding sequence is TGTGCCAGCAGCTTAGAAGCGGGGGGGACCGAGCAGTACTTC.

V usage is TRBV6-4 and J usage is TRBJ1-1; 7 bases line up with TRBD1. CDR3 length equals 14 residues. CDR1 is MRHNA, CDR2 SNTAGT, per germline. The trim removed 4 bases at V and 4 bases at J, leaving 6 bases unmatched. Here the CDR3 reads CASSAGTASTEAFF. The CDR3 coding sequence is TGTGCCAGCAGTGCCGGGACAGCCAGCACTGAAGCTTTCTTT.

V and J are TRBV7-2 and TRBJ2-5; D is possibly TRBD2 (5 bases). The germline gives CDR1 SGHTA, CDR2 FQGNSA. The CDR3 runs 15 residues. Trimming removed 5 bases from V and 4 bases from J, with 17 bases in between. This CDR3 is CASSPDGVRRETQYF. In DNA form, the CDR3 reads TGTGCCAGCAGCCCCGACGGGGTTAGGCGAGAGACCCAGTACTTC.

This sequence joins TRBV5-5 and TRBJ2-2; TRBD2 might be the D (6 bases). The length of the CDR3 is 14 residues. V lost 2 bases to trimming and J lost 5 bases, with 10 bases between them. Germline CDR1 reads SGHKS; CDR2 reads YYEKEE (reference sequence). The CDR3 nucleotides read TGTGCCAGCAGCTTAACGGGAGTAACCGGGGAGCTGTTTTTT. Its translation is CASSLTGVTGELFF.

The J gene is TRBJ2-5, the V gene TRBV2; a weak D match, TRBD2 (5 bases). This CDR3 contains 13 residues. Germline lookup yields CDR1 SNHLY and CDR2 FYNNEI. Between the trimmed V and J ends, which lost 6 bases and 2 bases, there was a span of 10 bases. This chain's CDR3 is CASSPGYQETQYF. CDR3 coding DNA: TGTGCCAGCAGCCCGGGATATCAAGAGACCCAGTACTTC.

The rearrangement uses TRBV4-2 and TRBJ1-5; D not resolved. The CDR3 totals 12 residues. Germline V gene sequence: CDR1 LGHNA, CDR2 YNFKEQ. The V end was cut by 1 base, the J end by 5 bases, with 3 bases between. The DNA of the CDR3 is TGTGCCAGCAGCCAAGGAGATCAGCCCCAGCATTTT. Translation: CASSQGDQPQHF.

This chain joins TRBV14 and TRBJ1-1; 9 bases agree with TRBD1. The length of the CDR3 is 15 residues. The germline gives CDR1 SGHDN, CDR2 FVKESK. V shed 5 bases, J shed 4 bases, and the junction held 8 bases outside the gene matches. CDR3 DNA sequence: TGTGCCAGCAGCACCCAAACAGGGGGCGGCACTGAAGCTTTCTTT. Its protein product is CASSTQTGGGTEAFF.

This sequence joins TRBV25-1 and TRBJ1-5, with TRBD1 identical over 7 bases. Per the germline V gene, CDR1 is MGHDK and CDR2 is SYGVNS. There are 13 residues in the CDR3. V lost 6 bases and J lost 7; bases outside the gene matches: 6. The CDR3 loop reads CASSETGRQPQHF. The CDR3 DNA reads TGTGCCAGCAGCGAGACAGGGAGGCAGCCCCAGCATTTT.

The chain links TRBV4-1 to TRBJ2-2, with D perhaps matching TRBD1 (5 bases). Trimming cost V 2 bases and J 6 bases, with 13 bases left between them. Germline V gives CDR1 MGHRA, CDR2 YSYEKL. This CDR3 is 15 amino acids long. The CDR3: CASSQNAPGSGELFF. The CDR3, as DNA: TGCGCCAGCAGCCAAAACGCTCCAGGGTCCGGGGAGCTGTTTTTT.

V usage is TRBV6-2 or TRBV6-3 and J usage is TRBJ2-7; 10 positions match TRBD1. Unmatched junction bases numbered 6, after V lost 2 bases and J lost 2 bases. Germline V CDR1 and CDR2: MNHEY, SVGEGT. The CDR3 is made up of 16 amino acids. The CDR3 region is CASSYNGQGDPYEQYF. Here the CDR3 DNA reads TGTGCCAGCAGTTACAACGGACAGGGGGACCCCTACGAGCAGTACTTC.

This chain joins TRBV30 and TRBJ2-3, with a tentative D call TRBD2 (7 bases). The CDR3 runs to 16 residues. V shed 1 base and J shed 1 base, with 15 bases lying between them. The germline gives CDR1 GTSNPN, CDR2 SVGIG (reference sequence). The CDR3 bases are TGTGCCTGGAGTGCGCAGGTGCGGGGGCGCACAGATACGCAGTATTTT. Protein sequence: CAWSAQVRGRTDTQYF.

The V gene is TRBV3-1 (or the pseudogene TRBV3-2), the J gene TRBJ1-6, with 9 bases matching TRBD1. V lost 1 base to trimming and J lost 6 bases; unmatched junction nucleotides: 1. Germline lookup yields CDR1 LGHDT and CDR2 YNNKEL (reference sequence). The length of the CDR3 is 15 residues. The CDR3: CASSQGDRANSPLHF. The CDR3 region has the DNA TGTGCCAGCAGCCAAGGGGACAGGGCTAATTCACCCCTCCACTTT.

V is TRBV3-1 (or the pseudogene TRBV3-2) and J is TRBJ1-4; no firm D call. The germline CDR1 and CDR2 sequences are LGHDT and YNNKEL (reference sequence). The germline V and J ends were trimmed by 0 bases and 6 bases, with 14 bases remaining between them. CDR3 size: 16 residues. This CDR3 reads CASSQERGLGYEKLFF. The DNA for the CDR3 is TGTGCCAGCAGCCAAGAACGGGGTTTGGGTTATGAAAAACTGTTTTTT.

This chain joins TRBV7-9 and TRBJ2-6; D is unresolved. Germline assignment: CDR1 SEHNR and CDR2 FQNEAQ (reference sequence). The CDR3 has 15 residues. Trimming cost V 4 bases and J 1 base, with 8 bases left between them. CDR3 sequence reads: CASSSRLSGANVLTF. For the CDR3, the DNA is TGTGCCAGCAGCTCGAGACTTTCTGGGGCCAACGTCCTGACTTTC.

The rearrangement joins TRBV5-1 to TRBJ2-7, with a possible D match to TRBD1 (6 bases). The CDR3 has 13 amino acids. Trimming removed 5 bases at V and 0 bases at J, with 9 bases between. CDR1 SGHRS and CDR2 YFSETQ come from the germline V gene. CDR3 nucleotides: TGCGCCAGCAGGACGGACAGCTCCTACGAGCAGTACTTC. This translates into CASRTDSSYEQYF. Combining the CDR3 with reference TRBV5-1 and TRBJ2-7 gives the whole variable domain KAGVTQTPRYLIKTRGQQVTLSCSPISGHRSVSWYQQTPGQGLQFLFEYFSETQRNKGNFPGRFSGRQFSNSRSEMNVSTLELGDSALYLCASRTDSSYEQYFGPGTRLTVT.